The clone carrying this TCR beta chain was counted between two and nine times. The CDR3 spans 16 residues. CDR1 SEHNR and CDR2 FQNEAQ come from the germline V gene (reference sequence). J was trimmed by 5 bases and V by 5 bases; bases with no gene match: 13. Method: immunoSEQ multiplex PCR; TCRdb's copy keeps in-frame clones and lacks some. This sample has about 100,000 clones; roughly 90% occur once, and the top ten carry 1.5% to 2%. These data are taken from a study of blood T cell repertoires in COVID-19. The sample consisted of peripheral blood. The rearrangement links TRBV7-9 to TRBJ2-7; 9 positions agree with TRBD2. The TCR was taken from a man aged 55 to 70 with acute or convalescent COVID-19. The CDR3 reads CASSTGFSGSVHEQYF. In nucleotides, the CDR3 is TGTGCCAGCAGCACAGGGTTTAGCGGGAGTGTCCACGAGCAGTACTTC.